One T cell receptor (beta chain) is described in this entry. The data stem from a study of T-cell reconstitution after alpha-beta-depleted transplantation in children. The V and J ends lost 0 bases and 6 bases, in that order; junction bases with no gene match: 2. This CDR3 is 15 amino acids long. CDR1 and CDR2 (germline): LGHNT, FRNRAP. Unique molecular identifiers were incorporated into the prepared TCRbeta library. Using its own MiXCR run on the PCR reads, TCRdb lists one record per CDR3 protein. In the table there are some 500,000 distinct CDR3 sequences, 30% to 35% of which are singletons. The sequences come from PBMCs from the stem cell graft donor, collected from the stem cell graft. The TCR originated in a human donor who donated a stem cell graft to a child with aplastic anemia. The chain is built from TRBV12-5 and TRBJ2-2, with TRBD2 matching over 9 bases. CDR3 sequence: CASGLVSGSPGELFF. CDR3 nucleotide sequence: TGTGCTAGTGGTTTGGTTAGCGGGAGCCCCGGGGAGCTGTTTTTT.